A selection of T cell receptor beta chains follows, all from one sample in a study of shared clonotypes between healthy human individuals. The table came from immunoSEQ multiplex PCR; TCRdb's copy has only in-frame clones and leaves some out. The sample carries more than 2 million clones, approximately 95% recorded once. Sequences were obtained from naive CD4+ T cells sorted from blood. These receptors were collected from a man in his late teens or twenties in good health. Both conserved end residues are part of each CDR3. The D gene is left open where the match is weak. Clone size is stated in some rows and not others, as once, few, many or a class when expanded.

>-|TRBV6-5|TRBJ1-3|-
TGTGCCAGCAGTTTCGCGCGGGCGGGAGGAGGAAACACCATATATTTT
CASSFARAGGGNTIYF
>TRBD1|TRBV5-6|TRBJ2-3|-
TGTGCCAGCAGCTTGTACAGGGGGCATGATACGCAGTATTTT
CASSLYRGHDTQYF
>-|TRBV6-5|TRBJ1-1|-
TGTGCCAGCAGTTCTCTCGGACTTGAAACTGAAGCTTTCTTT
CASSSLGLETEAFF
>-|TRBV2|TRBJ2-3|once
TGTGCCACACCCCACGGGGCCAACACAGATACGCAGTATTTT
CATPHGANTDTQYF
>-|TRBV7-9|TRBJ1-4|-
TGTGCCAGCAGCTTAGCGTGGGGGTTTCAGGGTGAAAAACTGTTTTTT
CASSLAWGFQGEKLFF
>-|TRBV7-9|TRBJ2-1|-
TGTGCCAGCAGCCAGTCCCGAGACCTTCATGAGCAGTTCTTC
CASSQSRDLHEQFF
>-|TRBV7-2|TRBJ2-5|once
TGTGCCAGCAGTGACACACCAACGGAGACCCAGTACTTC
CASSDTPTETQYF
>-|TRBV7-8|TRBJ1-2|-
TGTGCCAGCAGCGACCGACTGTTTAACTATGGCTACACCTTC
CASSDRLFNYGYTF
>TRBD1|TRBV5-1|TRBJ2-7|-
TGCGCCAGCAGCATGGACAGGGTCGGGGTCGAGCAGTACTTC
CASSMDRVGVEQYF
>-|TRBV5-4|TRBJ2-3|-
TGTGCCAGCAGCTTGGGCGGCACAGATACGCAGTATTTT
CASSLGGTDTQYF
>-|TRBV25-1|TRBJ1-1|-
TGTGCCAGCATAGGGACAAGGCCTGAAGCTTTCTTT
CASIGTRPEAFF
>-|TRBV21-1|TRBJ2-3|-
TGTGCCAGCAGCGCCGAGGGGCGGGGGACCTTCTCTAGCACAGATACGCAGTATTTT
CASSAEGRGTFSSTDTQYF
>-|TRBV30|TRBJ2-7|-
TGTGCCTGGAGTGTCCTACAGGGAGATCGCGAGCAGTACTTC
CAWSVLQGDREQYF
>-|TRBV11-2|TRBJ1-4|-
TGTGCCAGCAGTTTACAGGGACTTGGGGAAAAACTGTTTTTT
CASSLQGLGEKLFF
>-|TRBV18|TRBJ2-6|-
TGTGCCAGCTCACCACCGACGGGGGCCAACGTCCTGACTTTC
CASSPPTGANVLTF
>-|TRBV5-1|TRBJ2-7|-
TGCGCCAGCAGCTTGGCGGGGGACAATTACGAGCAGTACTTC
CASSLAGDNYEQYF
>-|TRBV5-6|TRBJ1-3|-
TGTGCCAGCAGCTTGGGAGGAAACGCTGGAAACACCATATATTTT
CASSLGGNAGNTIYF
>-|TRBV6-6|TRBJ2-3|-
TGTGCCAGCGTTTTACGGGAGTACGCAGATACGCAGTATTTT
CASVLREYADTQYF
>TRBD2|TRBV9|TRBJ2-1|-
TGTGCCAGCAGCGGTCCTACTAGCGGCCCTTACAATGAGCAGTTCTTC
CASSGPTSGPYNEQFF
>TRBD1|TRBV28|TRBJ1-4|-
TGTGCCAGCAGCGTTCTTCAGGGGGCGAGTGAAAAACTGTTTTTT
CASSVLQGASEKLFF
>TRBD1|TRBV6-1|TRBJ1-2|-
TGTGCCAGCAGTGAAGAGGGGGCCTATGGCTACACCTTC
CASSEEGAYGYTF
>TRBD2|TRBV5-1|TRBJ2-1|-
TGCGCCAGCAGCCCCCTTAACGGGAGGCAGGGTGAGCAGTTCTTC
CASSPLNGRQGEQFF
>-|TRBV2|TRBJ1-4|-
TGTGCCCGGCGGTCATTGGACGAAAAACTGTTTTTT
CARRSLDEKLFF
>TRBD2|TRBV9|TRBJ2-1|-
TGTGCCAGCAGCCCACCGGGACTAGCGGCAGGGGAGCAGTTCTTC
CASSPPGLAAGEQFF
>-|TRBV5-1|TRBJ2-7|-
TGCGCCAGCAGCTTCGGGCCGGAAAACTTCTCCTACGAGCAGTACTTC
CASSFGPENFSYEQYF
>TRBD2|TRBV27|TRBJ2-1|-
TGTGCCAGCAGTCCTGTCCGGGGACTAGCAGTCAATGAGCAGTTCTTC
CASSPVRGLAVNEQFF
>TRBD2|TRBV28|TRBJ2-7|-
TGTGCCAGCAACGTAGCGGGGGACGAGCAGTACTTC
CASNVAGDEQYF
>-|TRBV5-1|TRBJ2-7|-
TGCGCCAGCAGCTTGAGGGGCGCCTACGAGCAGTACTTC
CASSLRGAYEQYF
>-|TRBV30|TRBJ2-2|-
TGTGCCTGGACCAGGGGTAACACCGGGGAGCTGTTTTTT
CAWTRGNTGELFF
>TRBD1|TRBV28|TRBJ1-2|-
TGTGCCAGCAGTATAACCGGGACAGGGGGCGCACGAGGCTACACCTTC
CASSITGTGGARGYTF
>TRBD1|TRBV19|TRBJ1-1|-
TGTGCCAGTAGTAATGGACAGGGGTTTGGTCGGGCTTTCTTT
CASSNGQGFGRAFF
>TRBD1|TRBV6-1|TRBJ2-7|-
TGTGCCAGCAGACGGACAGGGGACGAGCAGTACTTC
CASRRTGDEQYF
>-|TRBV18|TRBJ1-5|-
TGTGCCAGCTCACTCCGGGGGCGTATTCAGCCCCAGCATTTT
CASSLRGRIQPQHF
>-|TRBV7-6|TRBJ1-4|-
TGTGCCAGCAGCTTGCGGGGGGAATCGGGCCCCAATGAAAAACTGTTTTTT
CASSLRGESGPNEKLFF
>-|TRBV7-6|TRBJ2-7|-
TGTGCCAGCAGCTTAAGTCTTGCTTGGCAGGGGAACCACGAGCAGTACTTC
CASSLSLAWQGNHEQYF
>-|TRBV19|TRBJ2-7|once
TGTGCCAGTAGTACCCCAAGAGGGAATGCCTACGAGCAGTACTTC
CASSTPRGNAYEQYF
>-|TRBV2|TRBJ2-7|-
TGTGCCAGCATGTTACAGGTTGGGGTCGAGCAGTACTTC
CASMLQVGVEQYF
>-|TRBV7-2|TRBJ2-7|-
TGTGCCAGCAGCTTAGTCTCCAGGGACTACGAGCAGTACTTC
CASSLVSRDYEQYF
>-|TRBV7-9|TRBJ2-6|-
TGTGCCAGCAGCCGGGCGGGCAGAACTGGGGCCAACGTCCTGACTTTC
CASSRAGRTGANVLTF
>TRBD1|TRBV10-3|TRBJ2-5|-
TGTGCCATCAGTAACGGGACAGCGAAAGAGACCCAGTACTTC
CAISNGTAKETQYF
>-|TRBV11-2|TRBJ2-7|-
TGTGCCAGCAGCTTAGACAGAATGGACGAGCAGTACTTC
CASSLDRMDEQYF
>-|TRBV6-6|TRBJ2-5|-
TGTGCCAGCAGTTACAGGGGCGGTCAAGAGACCCAGTACTTC
CASSYRGGQETQYF
>TRBD1|TRBV5-4|TRBJ1-6|-
TGTGCCAGCAGAACGACAGGGAACGGGAATTCACCCCTCCACTTT
CASRTTGNGNSPLHF
>-|TRBV5-4|TRBJ2-2|-
TGTGCCAGCAGCTTGGCCTCTTCAGACACCGGGGAGCTGTTTTTT
CASSLASSDTGELFF
>-|TRBV5-1|TRBJ2-3|-
TGCGCCAGCAGCTTGGAGGGAAGAGTCACAGATACGCAGTATTTT
CASSLEGRVTDTQYF
>TRBD1|TRBV6-5|TRBJ2-5|-
TGTGCCAGCAGTTCCTTGACAGGGGGTCAAGAGACCCAGTACTTC
CASSSLTGGQETQYF
>TRBD2|TRBV9|TRBJ2-1|-
TGTGCCAGCAGCGTCTCCTCCCGAGGCCTAGCGGGAGTCCTAGTTCCCCATGAGCAGTTCTTC
CASSVSSRGLAGVLVPHEQFF
>-|TRBV28|TRBJ1-2|once
TGTGCCAGCAGCACCGGAGGGTGGGGGGTCTATGGCTACACCTTC
CASSTGGWGVYGYTF
>-|TRBV6-5|TRBJ1-1|-
TGTGCCAGCAGCCCCTGGGGATCTGAAGCTTTCTTT
CASSPWGSEAFF
>-|TRBV30|TRBJ1-5|-
TGTGCCTGGAAAGATAGGGATTATAGCAATCAGCCCCAGCATTTT
CAWKDRDYSNQPQHF
>-|TRBV5-4|TRBJ1-4|-
TGTGCCAGCAGCTTGTACGAAGGAAAACTGTTTTTT
CASSLYEGKLFF
>-|TRBV6-1|TRBJ2-7|-
TGTGCCAGCAGTGGGGTAGTCGGAGAGCAGTACTTC
CASSGVVGEQYF
>-|TRBV30|TRBJ1-2|-
TGTGCCTGGAGTGTAATGTCAACAGCTCCTGGCTACACCTTC
CAWSVMSTAPGYTF